A single sample is the source of the 31 T cell receptor beta chains below, sequenced in a study of beta chain features in type 1 diabetes. The entirety of the isolated RNA underwent reverse transcription, so expressed TCRB transcripts were sequenced. Using immunoSEQ multiplex PCR, the repertoire was profiled, and TCRdb retains in-frame clones only, with some absent. The sample consists of a few hundred thousand clones, over 11% of them appearing once. The sample comprised naive CD4+ T cells from blood. The receptors were sampled from a man under 40 in good health.

The chain combines TRBV11-3 with TRBJ2-1, with D possibly being TRBD1 (5 bases). V dropped 1 base and J dropped 5 bases, with 12 bases sitting between them. This CDR3 is 15 amino acids long. Per germline, CDR1 SGHNT and CDR2 YENEEA. The CDR3: CASSLGGLSDNEQFF. CDR3 DNA: TGTGCCAGCAGCTTAGGGGGCCTTTCGGACAATGAGCAGTTCTTC.

This clone has just a few counts. The chain is built from TRBV10-3 and TRBJ1-4, with TRBD1 matching 9 bases. Looked up from germline, CDR1 is ENHRY and CDR2 is SYGVKD. Trimming at V came to 5 bases and at J to 10 bases, leaving 8 bases not matched to a gene. The CDR3 runs to 14 residues. The DNA for the CDR3 is TGTGCCATCAGTCACCGGGACAGGGAGGGAAAACTGTTTTTT. Protein: CAISHRDREGKLFF.

V and J are TRBV6-1 and TRBJ1-2; D remains unclear. The V gene lost 2 bases and the J gene lost 6 bases, with 4 bases spanning the gap. The CDR3 has 11 amino acids. The germline V gene encodes CDR1 MNHNS and CDR2 SASEGT. The CDR3 sequence: CASSELDGYTF. CDR3 nucleotide sequence: TGTGCCAGCAGTGAACTCGATGGCTACACCTTC.

The rearrangement links TRBV6-1 to TRBJ2-5, with unresolved D. Trimming left V 6 bases short and J 1 base short, with 12 bases between. The CDR3 is 14 residues long. Germline lookup yields CDR1 MNHNS and CDR2 SASEGT. CDR3: CASSQGNSQETQYF. The CDR3 coding sequence is TGTGCCAGCAGCCAAGGGAACAGCCAAGAGACCCAGTACTTC.

The sample holds a few counts of this clone. The V gene is TRBV10-3, the J gene TRBJ2-1, with 7 bases matching TRBD2. Germline V gene lookup returns CDR1 ENHRY and CDR2 SYGVKD. The V and J ends lost 5 bases and 6 bases, in that order; junction bases with no gene match: 7. The length of the CDR3 is 14 residues. The CDR3 region is CAISSGLVGNEQFF. The CDR3 region has the DNA TGTGCCATCAGTTCCGGACTAGTAGGCAATGAGCAGTTCTTC.

This clone has a handful of counts. The same CDR3 can be traced to other DNA sequences in this sample. The rearrangement uses TRBV18 and TRBJ2-5; D uncertain. The germline CDR1 and CDR2 sequences are KGHSH and LQKENI. This CDR3 region has 13 residues. The V gene lost 2 bases and the J gene lost 2 bases, with 6 bases spanning the gap. The CDR3 bases are TGTGCCAGCTCACCAATCCGGCAAGAGACCCAGTACTTC. It translates to CASSPIRQETQYF.

The chain uses TRBV6-1 and TRBJ1-2, with TRBD1 matching 10 bases. The CDR3 runs to 16 residues. Germline V gene lookup returns CDR1 MNHNS and CDR2 SASEGT. The J segment lost 3 bases and the V segment lost 3 bases, leaving 7 bases of the junction unmatched. The CDR3 coding sequence is TGTGCCAGCAGTGAGTCCCGGGACAGGGGTCACTATGGCTACACCTTC. This translates into CASSESRDRGHYGYTF.

The CDR3 is CASSPGQGNGEQFF. The CDR3 nucleotides are TGTGCCAGCAGCCCTGGACAGGGGAACGGTGAGCAGTTCTTC. The chain recombines TRBV5-4 with TRBJ2-1; TRBD1 aligns across 9 bases. Germline V gene lookup returns CDR1 SGHNT and CDR2 YYREEE (reference sequence). Trimming removed 4 bases from V and 9 bases from J; junction bases left unmatched: 8. The CDR3 totals 14 residues.

The CDR3 DNA sequence: TGTGCCAGCAGCTTAGAGATCGGGACATCACTAGCCAAAAACATTCAGTACTTC. This translates into CASSLEIGTSLAKNIQYF. The V gene is TRBV7-9, the J gene TRBJ2-4; possible D gene TRBD1, 6 bases. CDR1 and CDR2 from the germline V gene are SEHNR and FQNEAQ (reference sequence). V was cut by 1 base and J by 0 bases, with 16 bases left in between. The CDR3 is 18 amino acids.

This clone was detected a few times. The chain uses TRBV5-4 and TRBJ1-2; D remains ambiguous. The CDR3 length is 13 residues. The V gene's germline CDR1 is SGHNT and CDR2 YYREEE (reference sequence). V was trimmed by 2 bases and J by 3 bases, leaving 8 bases between them. CDR3: CASSFSKDYGYTF. CDR3 coding DNA: TGTGCCAGCAGCTTCAGTAAGGACTATGGCTACACCTTC.

J is TRBJ1-1 and V is TRBV9; D gene ambiguous. Germline V CDR1 and CDR2: SGDLS, YYNGEE. Trimming cost V 0 bases and J 2 bases, with 11 bases left between them. The CDR3 sequence is 15 residues long. CDR3: CASSVGLRLNTEAFF. CDR3 DNA: TGTGCCAGCAGCGTAGGACTGCGGCTTAACACTGAAGCTTTCTTT. Full variable domain (rest looked up from reference TRBV9 and TRBJ1-1): DSGVTQTPKHLITATGQRVTLRCSPRSGDLSVYWYQQSLDQGLQFLIQYYNGEERAKGNILERFSAQQFPDLHSELNLSSLELGDSALYFCASSVGLRLNTEAFFGQGTRLTVV.

This clone was seen more than once but under ten times. The chain couples TRBV10-3 to TRBJ2-5, with D possibly TRBD2 on 6 matching bases. The V gene's germline CDR1 is ENHRY and CDR2 SYGVKD. This CDR3 spans 14 amino acids. V gave up 2 bases and J gave up 5 bases, with 12 bases separating them. CDR3 DNA: TGTGCCATCAGTGAGAGGCGGGGCAGTGAGACCCAGTACTTC. Translation gives CAISERRGSETQYF.

This rearrangement joins TRBV4-3 to TRBJ1-4; D is perhaps TRBD1 (5 bases). V was cut by 1 base and J by 0 bases, with 9 bases left in between. The germline V gene has CDR1 LGHNA and CDR2 YSLEER. The CDR3 consists of 16 residues. The DNA of the CDR3 is TGCGCCAGCAGCCAAGGAAGAGGGGCAACTAATGAAAAACTGTTTTTT. The encoded protein is CASSQGRGATNEKLFF.

This clone was observed a handful of times. The gene calls are TRBV9 and TRBJ2-1, with D maybe TRBD1 (6 bases). The CDR3 covers 15 residues. V was shortened by 6 bases and J by 0 bases, with 13 bases between the two germline ends. From germline, CDR1 is SGDLS and CDR2 YYNGEE. This CDR3 reads CASKGGPSSYNEQFF. In DNA, the CDR3 is TGTGCCAGCAAAGGGGGACCCAGCTCCTACAATGAGCAGTTCTTC.

This clone was detected only a few times. CDR3 residues: CASSQAAGGGIGYEQYF. CDR3 nucleotide sequence: TGCGCCAGCAGCCAGGCGGCTGGGGGGGGCATAGGATACGAGCAGTACTTC. The rearrangement uses TRBV4-3 and TRBJ2-7, with D perhaps TRBD2 (7 bases). Germline V gives CDR1 LGHNA, CDR2 YSLEER. The CDR3 extends over 17 amino acids. V lost 3 bases, J lost 4 bases, and 22 bases lay in between.

This clone was detected a few times. The gene calls are TRBV5-4 and TRBJ2-1; possible D gene TRBD1, 6 bases. Per germline, CDR1 SGHNT and CDR2 YYREEE (reference sequence). Trimming took 4 bases from V and 5 from J, leaving 10 bases between them. The CDR3 is 13 residues long. This CDR3 reads CASSRTENNEQFF. CDR3 nucleotides: TGTGCCAGCAGCCGGACAGAAAACAATGAGCAGTTCTTC.

This clone was counted between two and nine times. The CDR3: CSSRVGLEAFF. The CDR3, as DNA: TGCAGCTCCCGCGTGGGGCTCGAAGCTTTCTTT. This chain joins TRBV29-1 and TRBJ1-1, with a tentative D call TRBD1 (5 bases). Per the germline V gene, CDR1 is SQVTM and CDR2 is ANQGSEA. The length of the CDR3 is 11 residues. V was clipped by 8 bases and J by 8 bases, with 15 bases between them.

The chain joins TRBV25-1 to TRBJ1-2, with 7 bases lining up with TRBD1. The V gene end was trimmed by 3 bases and the J gene end by 2 bases; junction bases not matched to a gene: 3. This CDR3 is built from 14 residues. Germline CDR1 and CDR2: MGHDK and SYGVNS. CDR3 amino acids: CASSETGWNYGYTF. CDR3 nucleotide sequence: TGTGCCAGCAGTGAGACAGGGTGGAACTATGGCTACACCTTC.

The sample holds a few counts of this clone. The chain uses TRBV5-1 and TRBJ2-1, with D unresolved. V was shortened by 0 bases and J by 4 bases, with 8 bases between the two germline ends. Germline V lookup: CDR1 SGHRS, CDR2 YFSETQ. CDR3 length equals 14 residues. The CDR3: CASSLAREYNEQFF. CDR3 nucleotides: TGCGCCAGCAGCTTGGCCAGAGAGTACAATGAGCAGTTCTTC.

This clone was seen more than once but under ten times. This chain connects TRBV7-2 to TRBJ1-2; D remains ambiguous. The CDR3 runs to 12 residues. Looked up from germline, CDR1 is SGHTA and CDR2 is FQGNSA. Deletions cut 4 bases from V and 2 bases from J, with 5 bases between. The CDR3 loop is CASSYRNYGYTF. Written as DNA, the CDR3 is TGTGCCAGCAGCTACCGGAACTATGGCTACACCTTC.

This clone was found a few times. This chain connects TRBV29-1 to TRBJ1-3; D unresolved. Trimming removed 7 bases from V and 1 base from J, with 17 bases in between. CDR1 is SQVTM and CDR2 is ANQGSEA in the germline V gene. This CDR3 is built from 15 residues. CDR3: CSDCGRRVSGNTIYF. CDR3 sequence (DNA): TGCAGCGACTGTGGGAGACGGGTTTCTGGAAACACCATATATTTT.

The J gene is TRBJ2-5, the V gene TRBV7-9, with 7 bases aligning to TRBD1. This CDR3 is 16 amino acids long. V shed 6 bases and J 0 bases; nucleotides not matched to a gene: 10. Per the germline V gene, CDR1 is SEHNR and CDR2 is FQNEAQ (reference sequence). The CDR3 region is CASSSQGQTYQETQYF. DNA of the CDR3: TGTGCCAGCAGTTCGCAGGGACAGACGTACCAAGAGACCCAGTACTTC.

Comment on this clone: The same CDR3 is also encoded by other DNA sequences in this sample. This chain joins TRBV18 and TRBJ2-5; no firm D call. Germline-derived CDR1 and CDR2 are KGHSH and LQKENI. With 2 bases removed from V and 5 bases from J, the gap between germline ends came to 6 bases. The CDR3 loop spans 12 amino acids. CDR3 DNA: TGTGCCAGCTCACCATTAGGGGAGACCCAGTACTTC. Protein: CASSPLGETQYF.

This clone has only a few counts. This chain connects TRBV7-2 to TRBJ2-5; 8 nucleotides match TRBD2. Losses at the gene ends were 3 bases for V and 3 bases for J; bases not matched to a gene: 9. The CDR3 consists of 16 residues. Germline V gene lookup returns CDR1 SGHTA and CDR2 FQGNSA. The CDR3 protein is CASSFSGGGSEETQYF. The CDR3 DNA follows: TGTGCCAGCAGCTTTTCGGGCGGGGGGTCTGAAGAGACCCAGTACTTC. The full variable domain, rest sourced from reference TRBV7-2 and TRBJ2-5, is GAGVSQSPSNKVTEKGKDVELRCDPISGHTALYWYRQSLGQGLEFLIYFQGNSAPDKSGLPSDRFSAERTGGSVSTLTIQRTQQEDSAVYLCASSFSGGGSEETQYFGPGTRLLVL.

The rearrangement joins TRBV30 to TRBJ1-1; D unclear. Per germline, CDR1 GTSNPN and CDR2 SVGIG (reference sequence). The CDR3 loop spans 13 amino acids. Trimming left V 2 bases short and J 6 bases short, with 13 bases between. The CDR3 here is CAWSFPWQAEAFF. The CDR3 DNA reads TGTGCCTGGAGTTTCCCGTGGCAGGCTGAAGCTTTCTTT.

The table lists this clone with a few counts. V gene TRBV10-3 combines with J gene TRBJ2-1, with 15 positions matching TRBD2. The V gene's germline CDR1 is ENHRY and CDR2 SYGVKD. This CDR3 comprises 15 residues. The V gene end was trimmed by 3 bases and the J gene end by 8 bases; junction bases not matched to a gene: 2. CDR3 bases: TGTGCCATCAGTGAAGGACTAGCGGGAGGGGATGAGCAGTTCTTC. The encoded protein is CAISEGLAGGDEQFF.

This clone occurred many times. The genes are TRBV29-1 and TRBJ2-1, with D perhaps TRBD1 or TRBD2 (6 bases each). The germline V gene encodes CDR1 SQVTM and CDR2 ANQGSEA. The CDR3 totals 13 residues. CDR3 DNA: TGCAGTGAGACAGGAGGGAGAGGCAATGAGCAGTTCTTC. Translated, it gives CSETGGRGNEQFF.

There are a few counts of this clone. V gene TRBV12-5 combines with J gene TRBJ1-5, with TRBD1 matching over 7 bases. The germline gives CDR1 LGHNT, CDR2 FRNRAP. The trim removed 5 bases at V and 6 bases at J, leaving 7 bases unmatched. CDR3 size: 14 residues. The DNA of the CDR3 is TGTGCTAGTGGTGTGAACAGGGGAGGTCAGCCCCAGCATTTT. It encodes CASGVNRGGQPQHF.

On this clone itself: With a much larger clone just one base away, this may be a read error. The chain recombines TRBV7-9 with TRBJ2-1; TRBD2 agrees at 14 bases. V trimming: 4 bases; J trimming: 9 bases; junction bases outside the gene matches: 2. The CDR3 runs to 14 residues. CDR1 and CDR2 from the germline V gene are SEHNR and FQNEAQ (reference sequence). CDR3 sequence: CASSSGLAGVEQFF. The CDR3 DNA sequence: TGTGCCAGCAGCTCGGGACTAGCGGGAGTTGAGCAGTTCTTC.

This clone appeared a few times. J is TRBJ2-7 and V is TRBV7-2, with D perhaps matching TRBD1 (6 bases). CDR1 SGHTA and CDR2 FQGNSA come from the germline V gene. The germline V and J ends were trimmed by 5 bases and 4 bases, with 21 bases remaining between them. The CDR3 is 16 amino acids. The CDR3 sequence is CASSDSGTTKEYEQYF. As DNA, the CDR3 is TGTGCCAGCAGCGATTCCGGGACAACTAAAGAGTACGAGCAGTACTTC.

The V gene is TRBV4-1, the J gene TRBJ2-5, with TRBD1 matching 10 bases. The germline gives CDR1 MGHRA, CDR2 YSYEKL. This CDR3 spans 13 amino acids. V lost 6 bases to trimming and J lost 5 bases; unmatched junction nucleotides: 3. The CDR3 protein is CASRRTGGETQYF. The CDR3 DNA reads TGCGCCAGCAGACGGACAGGGGGTGAGACCCAGTACTTC.